This T cell receptor (beta chain) was sequenced during a study of early T cells in non-severe SARS-CoV-2 infection. Study in general: Bulk RNA from unsorted whole blood was sequenced; chains were unpaired.

On this clonotype itself: The antigen is not known.

Study-wide points: Missing private and CD4 specificities, VDJdb matching favored anti-spike CD8 responses.

Per the germline V gene, CDR1 is MDHEN and CDR2 is SYDVKM. Trimming removed 6 bases at V and 7 bases at J, with 12 bases between. CDR3 length: 12 residues. Individual cDNA molecules received unique molecular identifiers during library preparation. TCRdb redid the calling of the 5' RACE reads with MiXCR, one entry per CDR3 protein. The sample yields about 59,000 distinct CDR3 sequences, roughly 13% seen once. V gene TRBV28 combines with J gene TRBJ1-2, with a tentative D call TRBD1 (5 bases). The material was whole blood, obtained at baseline. The sequence derives from an adult who was a healthcare worker with PCR-confirmed SARS-CoV-2 infection or an uninfected control (not recorded which). The CDR3 DNA sequence: TGTGCCAGCAGAGATTTGACAGCTGGCTACACCTTC. Its protein product is CASRDLTAGYTF.